The 21 T cell receptor beta chains below all came from one sample that was sequenced in a study of control samples from healthy donors and cancer patients. Clones were sequenced by immunoSEQ multiplex PCR, and TCRdb holds only the in-frame ones, with some missing. The data show about 89,000 clones, more than 75% seen once. The sample was blood. The receptors come from a woman aged 40 to 55 in good health.

The chain links TRBV12-3 or TRBV12-4 to TRBJ2-2; 7 nucleotides agree with TRBD1. The CDR3 totals 13 residues. J was trimmed by 6 bases and V by 5 bases; bases with no gene match: 3. CDR3 residues: CASSTTGPGELFF. The CDR3 nucleotides read TGTGCCAGCAGTACGACAGGGCCCGGGGAGCTGTTTTTT.

The chain is built from TRBV7-2 and TRBJ2-2, with D perhaps TRBD2 (6 bases). V was trimmed by 3 bases and J by 7 bases, leaving 12 bases between them. CDR1 is SGHTA and CDR2 is FQGNSA in the germline V gene. This CDR3 is built from 14 residues. CDR3 amino acids: CASSFSSVDGELFF. The CDR3 DNA reads TGTGCCAGCAGCTTTTCTAGCGTGGACGGGGAGCTGTTTTTT.

The CDR3 DNA sequence: TGTGCCAGCAGCCCTAGTCACGACTATGGCTACACCTTC. This codes for CASSPSHDYGYTF. The chain uses TRBV7-2 and TRBJ1-2; D gene unclear. The CDR3 contains 13 residues. V was cut by 5 bases and J by 3 bases, with 10 bases left in between. Germline V gives CDR1 SGHTA, CDR2 FQGNSA.

The chain is built from TRBV7-7 and TRBJ2-1, with 10 bases fitting TRBD2. V lost 4 bases to trimming and J lost 5 bases; unmatched junction nucleotides: 5. The CDR3 has 15 residues. Germline V gene data show CDR1 as SSHAT and CDR2 as FNYEAQ (reference sequence). The CDR3 DNA sequence: TGTGCCAGCAGCTCTCTAGCGGGGGAGCACAATGAGCAGTTCTTC. Protein: CASSSLAGEHNEQFF.

This sequence joins TRBV4-1 and TRBJ2-5; unclear D gene. V lost 4 bases to trimming and J lost 4 bases, with 16 bases between them. This CDR3 has 15 residues. In germline, CDR1 is MGHRA, CDR2 YSYEKL. The CDR3 nucleotides are TGCGCCAGCAGCCGAGAGAGGACGCGCCCAGAGACCCAGTACTTC. Protein: CASSRERTRPETQYF.

The CDR3 sequence is CASSLLAGGGAPDTQYF. The CDR3 DNA sequence: TGTGCCAGCAGCTTGCTCGCCGGCGGGGGAGCCCCCGATACGCAGTATTTT. This chain joins TRBV5-8 and TRBJ2-3; 7 nucleotides line up with TRBD2. The trim removed 1 base at V and 6 bases at J, leaving 14 bases unmatched. This CDR3 region has 17 residues. The germline gives CDR1 SGHTS, CDR2 YDEGEE.

V gene TRBV11-3 combines with J gene TRBJ1-1; a weak D match, TRBD1 (6 bases). This CDR3 is 15 amino acids long. Trimming removed 1 base from V and 4 bases from J, with 13 bases in between. Per germline, CDR1 SGHNT and CDR2 YENEEA. This chain's CDR3 is CASSLGGGLATEAFF. DNA for the CDR3: TGTGCCAGCAGCTTAGGAGGGGGGTTGGCCACTGAAGCTTTCTTT.

This rearrangement joins TRBV6-5 to TRBJ1-3; a weak D match, TRBD1 (5 bases). The CDR3 loop spans 15 amino acids. V was pared by 5 bases and J by 0 bases, with 11 bases between. Germline CDR1 and CDR2: MNHEY and SVGAGI. CDR3: CASSNRLRSGNTIYF. The CDR3 nucleotides are TGTGCCAGCAGTAACAGGCTACGCTCTGGAAACACCATATATTTT.

This clone has a handful of counts. The chain employs TRBV5-1 and TRBJ1-4; 10 nucleotides agree with TRBD1. The germline CDR1 and CDR2 sequences are SGHRS and YFSETQ. The CDR3 consists of 18 residues. The J segment lost 7 bases and the V segment lost 4 bases, leaving 16 bases of the junction unmatched. The CDR3 DNA sequence: TGCGCCAGCAGCACCGGACAGGGGGGAAGACTACTGTCTGAAAAACTGTTTTTT. Protein sequence: CASSTGQGGRLLSEKLFF.

This clone was seen more than once but under ten times. V gene TRBV6-5 combines with J gene TRBJ2-3; 9 bases agree with TRBD2. V gave up 4 bases and J gave up 4 bases; unmatched junction bases: 9. There are 16 residues in the CDR3. Germline loops: CDR1 MNHEY, CDR2 SVGAGI. The CDR3 DNA reads as TGTGCCAGCAGTTCCCCGAGTAGCGGGGGTTCAGATACGCAGTATTTT. It specifies CASSSPSSGGSDTQYF.

This clone was observed a single time. J is TRBJ1-2 and V is TRBV10-2; tentatively, D is TRBD1 (6 bases). This CDR3 region has 13 residues. Germline V CDR1 and CDR2: WSHSY, SAAADI. With 6 bases removed from V and 7 bases from J, the gap between germline ends came to 15 bases. Here the CDR3 DNA reads TGCGCCAGCAGGGAGGGGGACTTGGTTGGCTACACCTTC. This gives the protein CASREGDLVGYTF.

CDR3: CASSPSNPGAGYTEAFF. The CDR3 bases are TGTGCCAGCAGCCCCTCGAACCCTGGGGCAGGTTACACTGAAGCTTTCTTT. The chain uses TRBV3-1 (or the pseudogene TRBV3-2) and TRBJ1-1, with D possibly TRBD1 on 5 matching bases. This CDR3 is built from 17 residues. The germline V and J ends were trimmed by 4 bases and 3 bases, with 21 bases remaining between them. From germline, CDR1 is LGHDT and CDR2 YNNKEL (reference sequence).

The chain recombines TRBV7-2 with TRBJ1-6, with D possibly matching TRBD1 (6 bases). V was trimmed by 7 bases and J by 5 bases, leaving 15 bases between them. Germline lookup yields CDR1 SGHTA and CDR2 FQGNSA. This CDR3 spans 15 amino acids. The CDR3 DNA reads as TGTGCCAGCAAGGAAACAGGGCTCAATAATTCACCCCTCCACTTT. Translating it yields CASKETGLNNSPLHF.

The CDR3 region has the DNA TGTGCCTGGACCTCCGGGACGCCCTACGAGCAGTACTTC. This encodes CAWTSGTPYEQYF. The chain combines TRBV30 with TRBJ2-7; D is tentatively TRBD1 or TRBD2 (5 bases each). This CDR3 contains 13 residues. V was cut by 4 bases and J by 2 bases, with 12 bases left in between. Germline V lookup: CDR1 GTSNPN, CDR2 SVGIG (reference sequence).

The chain employs TRBV4-3 and TRBJ2-3; the D is unclear. The CDR3 runs to 18 residues. V was pared by 0 bases and J by 0 bases, with 16 bases between. The germline V gene encodes CDR1 LGHNA and CDR2 YSLEER. CDR3 coding DNA: TGCGCCAGCAGCCAAGATAAACGGCAGCAACAAAGCACAGATACGCAGTATTTT. Residues: CASSQDKRQQQSTDTQYF.

The chain has TRBV30 and TRBJ1-1; no clear D gene. The CDR3 has 14 residues. V lost 5 bases and J 1 base, leaving 14 bases between the germline ends. From germline, CDR1 is GTSNPN and CDR2 SVGIG (reference sequence). CDR3 loop: CAWGDPWGNTEAFF. CDR3 coding DNA: TGTGCCTGGGGGGATCCTTGGGGGAACACTGAAGCTTTCTTT.

The rearrangement uses TRBV29-1 and TRBJ2-7; the match to TRBD2 covers 11 bases. After removal of 7 bases from V and 4 bases from J, the junction contained 6 bases not matched to a gene. CDR3 size: 13 residues. Germline values: CDR1 SQVTM, CDR2 ANQGSEA. In nucleotides, the CDR3 is TGCAGCGCAATAGCGGGGGGGCGTTACGAGCAGTACTTC. This codes for CSAIAGGRYEQYF.

The chain joins TRBV12-3 or TRBV12-4 to TRBJ1-2; D not certain. The CDR3 spans 13 residues. The ends were cut back, 3 bases at V and 8 bases at J, with 13 bases in the middle. The CDR3 DNA is TGTGCCAGCAGTTTTGGAGGGAGTTGGGGCTACACCTTC. Translation: CASSFGGSWGYTF.

The CDR3, as DNA: TGTGCCAGCAGCTTCGGATATCTCGAGCAGTACTTC. Its translation: CASSFGYLEQYF. The chain is built from TRBV7-2 and TRBJ2-7; D call uncertain. Germline V gives CDR1 SGHTA, CDR2 FQGNSA. V was shortened by 3 bases and J by 6 bases, with 9 bases between the two germline ends. This CDR3 comprises 12 residues.

The V and J genes are TRBV7-9 and TRBJ1-5; perhaps TRBD1 as D (5 bases). V was cut by 4 bases and J by 7 bases, with 14 bases left in between. CDR3 length: 14 residues. Per germline, CDR1 SEHNR and CDR2 FQNEAQ (reference sequence). The DNA of the CDR3 is TGTGCCAGCAGCTCCCAGGGTGATGGCCAGCCCCAGCATTTT. Protein product: CASSSQGDGQPQHF.

CDR3 sequence (DNA): TGCAGTGCTATTGAGGGGACTTCACCCCTCCACTTT. As protein: CSAIEGTSPLHF. The rearrangement links TRBV20-1 to TRBJ1-6; maybe TRBD1 (5 bases). Per the germline V gene, CDR1 is DFQATT and CDR2 is SNEGSKA (reference sequence). The length of the CDR3 is 12 residues. V dropped 4 bases and J dropped 9 bases, with 10 bases sitting between them.